This T cell receptor (beta chain) derives from a study of blood T cells in healthy people across ages. Sample-barcoded 5' priming and a J-beta primer mix drove a second PCR of about 6 to 12 cycles. Every cDNA was tagged by a template-switch adaptor with 12 random nucleotides. TCRdb re-called the 5' RACE reads with MiXCR, one entry per CDR3 protein. The sample consists of about 900,000 distinct CDR3 sequences, around 48% of them appearing once. Trimming took off 2 bases at V and 2 bases at J, with 22 bases between the two ends. This CDR3 is built from 19 residues. The germline gives CDR1 SGHAT, CDR2 FQNNGV.

The chain joins TRBV11-2 to TRBJ2-1; D possibly uses TRBD1 or TRBD2 (6 bases each). Input material: blood. This sequence was found in a man in his thirties or forties in good health. The chain's CDR3 is CASSLFIGLGGRAYNEQFF. CDR3 nucleotide sequence: TGTGCCAGCAGCTTATTCATCGGATTGGGGGGCCGAGCCTACAATGAGCAGTTCTTC. The full variable domain, rest sourced from reference TRBV11-2 and TRBJ2-1, is EAGVAQSPRYKIIEKRQSVAFWCNPISGHATLYWYQQILGQGPKLLIQFQNNGVVDDSQLPKDRFSAERLKGVDSTLKIQPAKLEDSAVYLCASSLFIGLGGRAYNEQFFGPGTRLTVL.